This T cell receptor (beta chain) was identified during a study of post-analysis software for immune sequencing data. Overall study findings and caveats: Patients showed TRBV5-6, TRBV5-1 and TRBV20-1 among a few TRBV segments more frequent than in controls.

This CDR3 comprises 14 residues. Germline V gene sequence: CDR1 SGHTA, CDR2 FQGNSA. This clonotype was picked up one time. Its antigen is currently unknown. A junction boundary mismatches the germline segment, possibly from a read error. The authors incorporated unique molecular identifiers into the TCR beta cDNA libraries. TCRdb re-analysed the PCR reads in MiXCR, keeping a single row per CDR3 protein. This table has over 700,000 distinct CDR3 sequences, roughly 29% appearing once. The rearrangement uses TRBV7-2 and TRBJ1-2; D ambiguous. Material: blood. The receptor was derived from a girl aged 10 to 17 with multiple sclerosis. The CDR3, as DNA: TGTGCCAGCAGCTTAGAAGGGTTCTCCTATAGCTACACCTTC. Translated: CASSLEGFSYSYTF.